This TCR beta chain was identified during a study of type 1 and type 2 diabetes patients. Study conclusions and caveats: V and J gene usage correlated at 0.9 to 0.97 between type 2 diabetes and control samples.

V lost 11 bases to trimming and J lost 2 bases; unmatched junction nucleotides: 13. CDR3 length: 17 residues. The V gene's germline CDR1 is SEHNR and CDR2 FQNEAQ (reference sequence). Comment on this clonotype: Its target is unknown.

Genomic DNA was the PCR template. The TCR beta CDR3 region was amplified using 30 forward and 13 reverse primers. TCRdb re-called the multiplex PCR reads through MiXCR, storing one row per CDR3 protein. The table lists 280,000 or so distinct CDR3 sequences, roughly 50% of them singletons, with about 13% in the top ten. This TCR was sampled from a man younger than 30 with type 2 diabetes. The chain couples TRBV7-9 to TRBJ2-6; TRBD2 matches at 9 bases. Material: peripheral blood mononuclear cells (PBMCs). CDR3 loop: CAGTDGSGRTGANVLTF. In nucleotides, the CDR3 is TGTGCCGGCACCGATGGTAGCGGGAGAACTGGGGCCAACGTCCTGACTTTC.